Listed below are T cell receptor beta chains from one sample, sequenced in a study of radiation and T cells in renal cell carcinoma. This table comes from immunoSEQ multiplex PCR, and its TCRdb copy is limited to in-frame clones, with some not included. The sample carries around 180,000 clones, 88% recorded once. Sequenced material: blood, taken from a patient whose treatment included radiotherapy and nephrectomy. The receptors here all came from a woman aged 45-59 years with renal cell carcinoma. CDR3s include the opening cysteine and the closing phenylalanine or tryptophan. A D gene is named only where the DNA matches it firmly. Clone sizes are given selectively: once, few, many, or a class where the clone is expanded.

CDR3: CASSPRTSAAYEQYF
DNA: TGTGCCAGCTCACCAAGGACTAGCGCGGCCTACGAGCAGTACTTC
D: TRBD2
V: TRBV18
J: TRBJ2-7
size: -

CDR3: CASSVQGATGELFF
DNA: TGTGCCAGCAGTGTGCAGGGGGCAACCGGGGAGCTGTTTTTT
D: TRBD1
V: TRBV6-4
J: TRBJ2-2
size: -

CDR3: CASSPRVSDTQYF
DNA: TGTGCCAGCAGCCCACGGGTCTCAGATACGCAGTATTTT
D: -
V: TRBV6-5
J: TRBJ2-3
size: -

CDR3: CASSKDILGYTF
DNA: TGTGCCAGCAGCAAGGACATTCTTGGCTACACCTTC
D: -
V: TRBV21-1
J: TRBJ1-2
size: -

CDR3: CSVERGPKYPYQETQYF
DNA: TGCAGCGTTGAAAGGGGGCCCAAGTACCCGTACCAAGAGACCCAGTACTTC
D: TRBD1
V: TRBV29-1
J: TRBJ2-5
size: -

CDR3: CASSYSGGIVNEQFF
DNA: TGTGCCAGCAGCTACAGCGGGGGGATAGTAAATGAGCAGTTCTTC
D: TRBD2
V: TRBV11-2
J: TRBJ2-1
size: -

CDR3: CASSFRRGDGYTF
DNA: TGTGCCAGCAGTTTCCGGCGAGGAGATGGCTACACCTTC
D: -
V: TRBV28
J: TRBJ1-2
size: -

CDR3: CASSLGTSGGAAKNIQYF
DNA: TGTGCCAGCAGCTTGGGGACTAGCGGGGGGGCTGCCAAAAACATTCAGTACTTC
D: TRBD2
V: TRBV7-9
J: TRBJ2-4
size: -

CDR3: CASSIRGTGANVLTF
DNA: TGTGCCAGCAGCATCAGGGGTACTGGGGCCAACGTCCTGACTTTC
D: -
V: TRBV7-9
J: TRBJ2-6
size: -

CDR3: CASSLDGRGGYNEQFF
DNA: TGCGCCAGCAGCTTAGACGGCAGGGGGGGTTACAATGAGCAGTTCTTC
D: -
V: TRBV5-1
J: TRBJ2-1
size: -

CDR3: CAIQGLSGNTIYF
DNA: TGTGCCATCCAGGGTCTCTCTGGAAACACCATATATTTT
D: -
V: TRBV21-1
J: TRBJ1-3
size: -

CDR3: CASSPDIDYEQYF
DNA: TGCGCCAGCAGCCCGGACATTGACTACGAGCAGTACTTC
D: -
V: TRBV4-1
J: TRBJ2-7
size: -

CDR3: CASSSGDDRYTDTQYF
DNA: TGCGCCAGCAGCTCAGGGGACGACCGCTACACAGATACGCAGTATTTT
D: -
V: TRBV5-1
J: TRBJ2-3
size: -

CDR3: CASSPGPDYEQYF
DNA: TGTGCCAGCAGCCCGGGTCCTGACTACGAGCAGTACTTC
D: -
V: TRBV13
J: TRBJ2-7
size: medium-sized

CDR3: CASSQDLSDATNEKLFF
DNA: TGCGCCAGCAGCCAAGATCTGAGCGATGCAACTAATGAAAAACTGTTTTTT
D: -
V: TRBV4-3
J: TRBJ1-4
size: -

CDR3: CASSLLTDSPLHF
DNA: TGTGCCAGCAGCTTATTAACCGATTCACCCCTCCACTTT
D: -
V: TRBV7-9
J: TRBJ1-6
size: -

CDR3: CATGGNPLTNEKLFF
DNA: TGTGCCACAGGGGGGAACCCCTTAACTAATGAAAAACTGTTTTTT
D: TRBD1
V: TRBV28
J: TRBJ1-4
size: -

CDR3: CASSEATGRNTIYF
DNA: TGTGCCAGCAGTGAAGCGACAGGGCGGAACACCATATATTTT
D: TRBD1
V: TRBV6-1
J: TRBJ1-3
size: -

CDR3: CASSPGTGVFQPQHF
DNA: TGTGCCAGCAGCCCCGGGACAGGGGTCTTCCAGCCCCAGCATTTT
D: TRBD1
V: TRBV7-2
J: TRBJ1-5
size: -

CDR3: CASSPRTGPLSNYGYTF
DNA: TGTGCCAGCAGCCCTCGGACAGGGCCCTTATCTAACTATGGCTACACCTTC
D: TRBD1
V: TRBV9
J: TRBJ1-2
size: once

CDR3: CASSYTGQGGGNTIYF
DNA: TGTGCCAGCAGTTACACGGGACAGGGCGGTGGAAACACCATATATTTT
D: TRBD1
V: TRBV6-5
J: TRBJ1-3
size: -

CDR3: CATSRDRGRGQYF
DNA: TGTGCCACCAGCAGAGATCGGGGGCGGGGGCAGTACTTC
D: -
V: TRBV15
J: TRBJ2-7
size: -

CDR3: CASSHPGHRNTEAFF
DNA: TGCGCCAGCAGCCACCCGGGACACAGGAACACTGAAGCTTTCTTT
D: -
V: TRBV4-1
J: TRBJ1-1
size: many

CDR3: CASSQATSGGRIDTQYF
DNA: TGCGCCAGCAGCCAAGCCACTAGCGGGGGGAGAATAGATACGCAGTATTTT
D: TRBD2
V: TRBV4-1
J: TRBJ2-3
size: -

CDR3: CASSEAKGAGGYTF
DNA: TGTGCCAGCAGTGAAGCGAAGGGGGCGGGAGGCTACACCTTC
D: TRBD1
V: TRBV2
J: TRBJ1-2
size: few

CDR3: CAIRDRVYTEAFF
DNA: TGTGCCATCCGCGACAGGGTCTACACTGAAGCTTTCTTT
D: TRBD1
V: TRBV10-3
J: TRBJ1-1
size: -

CDR3: CASSLRGGLNTGELFF
DNA: TGCGCCAGCAGCTTGAGAGGGGGACTGAACACCGGGGAGCTGTTTTTT
D: -
V: TRBV5-1
J: TRBJ2-2
size: -

CDR3: CASSQDHIGRGVSGELFF
DNA: TGTGCCAGCAGCCAAGATCATATCGGGCGGGGGGTGTCCGGGGAGCTGTTTTTT
D: TRBD2
V: TRBV4-2
J: TRBJ2-2
size: -

CDR3: CASSPADRILNRRYNEQFF
DNA: TGTGCCAGCAGCCCAGCGGACAGGATACTAAACCGGCGGTACAATGAGCAGTTCTTC
D: TRBD1
V: TRBV7-2
J: TRBJ2-1
size: once

CDR3: CASSVESSGGLVSYNEQFF
DNA: TGTGCCAGCAGCGTAGAGTCCAGCGGGGGGCTTGTCTCCTACAATGAGCAGTTCTTC
D: TRBD2
V: TRBV9
J: TRBJ2-1
size: -

CDR3: CASSERTGGGNEKLFF
DNA: TGTGCCAGCAGTGAAAGGACAGGGGGCGGTAATGAAAAACTGTTTTTT
D: TRBD1
V: TRBV6-1
J: TRBJ1-4
size: -

CDR3: CAWGRDPGANVLTF
DNA: TGTGCCTGGGGACGGGACCCCGGGGCCAACGTCCTGACTTTC
D: -
V: TRBV30
J: TRBJ2-6
size: -

CDR3: CASSPGGGAGNTIYF
DNA: TGTGCCAGCAGCCCCGGTGGAGGGGCTGGAAACACCATATATTTT
D: -
V: TRBV5-6
J: TRBJ1-3
size: -

CDR3: CASRTTLEGSNQPQHF
DNA: TGTGCCAGCAGGACAACCCTGGAGGGAAGCAATCAGCCCCAGCATTTT
D: -
V: TRBV6-6
J: TRBJ1-5
size: -

CDR3: CASRADSTTNQPQHF
DNA: TGTGCCAGCAGGGCAGATTCTACAACCAATCAGCCCCAGCATTTT
D: -
V: TRBV2
J: TRBJ1-5
size: -

CDR3: CASSRDGANYGYTF
DNA: TGTGCCAGCAGCCGGGACGGAGCTAACTATGGCTACACCTTC
D: -
V: TRBV5-4
J: TRBJ1-2
size: -

CDR3: CASSRPGTEAFF
DNA: TGCGCCAGCAGCCGTCCGGGTACTGAAGCTTTCTTT
D: -
V: TRBV4-1
J: TRBJ1-1
size: few

CDR3: CASSPRQGGGIGYTF
DNA: TGTGCCAGCAGCCCCCGACAGGGCGGAGGCATTGGCTACACCTTC
D: TRBD1
V: TRBV7-2
J: TRBJ1-2
size: -

CDR3: CASSAGVNSYTF
DNA: TGTGCCAGCAGTGCAGGAGTCAATAGCTACACCTTC
D: -
V: TRBV2
J: TRBJ1-2
size: -

CDR3: CASSPNVGVWTEAFF
DNA: TGTGCCAGCTCACCAAATGTCGGGGTTTGGACTGAAGCTTTCTTT
D: -
V: TRBV18
J: TRBJ1-1
size: -

CDR3: CASSFYNSPLHF
DNA: TGTGCCAGCAGCTTCTATAATTCACCCCTCCACTTT
D: -
V: TRBV5-8
J: TRBJ1-6
size: -

CDR3: CASSMTATKETQYF
DNA: TGTGCCAGTAGTATGACAGCTACCAAAGAGACCCAGTACTTC
D: -
V: TRBV19
J: TRBJ2-5
size: -

CDR3: CASSYDPGRLYGYTF
DNA: TGTGCCAGCAGTTACGATCCGGGACGTCTCTATGGCTACACCTTC
D: -
V: TRBV6-5
J: TRBJ1-2
size: -

CDR3: CASRDTGPEQPQHF
DNA: TGTGCCAGCAGGGATACCGGTCCGGAGCAGCCCCAGCATTTT
D: -
V: TRBV2
J: TRBJ1-5
size: -

CDR3: CASRQTRTGDDEKLFF
DNA: TGCGCCAGCAGACAAACCAGGACAGGGGATGATGAAAAACTGTTTTTT
D: TRBD1
V: TRBV5-1
J: TRBJ1-4
size: once

CDR3: CASSPWGGYTGELFF
DNA: TGTGCCAGCAGTCCCTGGGGGGGGTACACCGGGGAGCTGTTTTTT
D: TRBD2
V: TRBV28
J: TRBJ2-2
size: few

CDR3: CASSEGDRTDTQYF
DNA: TGTGCCAGCAGTGAAGGGGACCGCACAGATACGCAGTATTTT
D: -
V: TRBV25-1
J: TRBJ2-3
size: -

CDR3: CASSARSGSSNTGELFF
DNA: TGTGCCAGCAGTGCCCGTTCCGGGTCCTCGAACACCGGGGAGCTGTTTTTT
D: -
V: TRBV25-1
J: TRBJ2-2
size: -

CDR3: CASSQALTGVDIQYF
DNA: TGCGCCAGCAGCCAGGCCTTGACAGGGGTGGACATTCAGTACTTC
D: TRBD1
V: TRBV4-1
J: TRBJ2-4
size: -

CDR3: CSARTGSRRNTEAFF
DNA: TGCAGCGCCCGTACAGGGAGTCGGAGGAACACTGAAGCTTTCTTT
D: -
V: TRBV29-1
J: TRBJ1-1
size: -

CDR3: CASNFRREDGYTF
DNA: TGTGCCAGCAATTTCAGGAGAGAGGATGGCTACACCTTC
D: -
V: TRBV2
J: TRBJ1-2
size: -

CDR3: CASSQGRNTIYF
DNA: TGTGCCAGCAGCCAAGGGAGAAACACCATATATTTT
D: -
V: TRBV4-2
J: TRBJ1-3
size: -

CDR3: CASSKDLNTEAFF
DNA: TGTGCCAGCAGTAAAGACCTGAACACTGAAGCTTTCTTT
D: -
V: TRBV2
J: TRBJ1-1
size: once

CDR3: CASNDRGLASSDTQYF
DNA: TGTGCCAGTAATGATAGGGGACTAGCGTCATCCGATACGCAGTATTTT
D: TRBD2
V: TRBV19
J: TRBJ2-3
size: -

CDR3: CASSEAGQGNYGYTF
DNA: TGTGCCAGCAGTGAAGCGGGACAGGGGAACTATGGCTACACCTTC
D: TRBD1
V: TRBV2
J: TRBJ1-2
size: -

CDR3: CASSQQGMGQSPLHF
DNA: TGTGCCAGCAGCCAACAGGGGATGGGTCAGTCACCCCTCCACTTT
D: TRBD1
V: TRBV6-6
J: TRBJ1-6
size: -

CDR3: CASSIALLEAGGSFTEAFF
DNA: TGTGCCAGTAGTATAGCCCTCCTTGAGGCAGGGGGTTCTTTCACTGAAGCTTTCTTT
D: TRBD1
V: TRBV19
J: TRBJ1-1
size: -

CDR3: CASRTKEGTGIFYGYTF
DNA: TGTGCCAGTAGAACGAAGGAAGGGACAGGGATCTTCTATGGCTACACCTTC
D: TRBD1
V: TRBV19
J: TRBJ1-2
size: -

CDR3: CASSYEGGGGTDTQYF
DNA: TGTGCCAGCAGTTACGAAGGGGGCGGGGGCACAGATACGCAGTATTTT
D: -
V: TRBV6-5
J: TRBJ2-3
size: -